In its sample, the clone carrying this T cell receptor beta chain was seen once. Here immunoSEQ multiplex PCR was the method, and the copy in TCRdb shows in-frame clones only, minus some. The sample carries under 200,000 clones, 94% recorded once. V was clipped by 6 bases and J by 3 bases, with 11 bases between them. CDR1 LNHDA and CDR2 SQIVND come from the germline V gene (reference sequence). The CDR3 contains 14 residues. The data are from a study of T cell responses to AZD1222 COVID-19 vaccine. Sample: peripheral blood, taken on day 0 of AZD1222 vaccination. The TCR sequence derives from an adult in good health. V gene TRBV19 combines with J gene TRBJ1-4, with D possibly being TRBD1 (5 bases). CDR3 loop: CASSLGGANEKLFF. In DNA form, the CDR3 reads TGTGCCAGTAGCCTGGGGGGGGCTAATGAAAAACTGTTTTTT.